The 13 T cell receptor beta chains below all came from one sample that was sequenced in a study of shared clonotypes between healthy human individuals. The repertoire was sequenced with immunoSEQ multiplex PCR; TCRdb's copy has only in-frame clones and lacks some. The table has about 2.4 million clones, 80% to 95% seen once. The sample taken for sequencing was naive CD4+ T cells from PBMCs. Subset defined: CD45RA+ positively selected. These receptors all come from a man younger than 30 in good health. Some clones in this sample may be carry-over from other donors' samples.

The chain links TRBV18 to TRBJ2-7, with D unclear. Trimming cost V 4 bases and J 6 bases, with 13 bases left between them. The CDR3 is 13 amino acids. Germline CDR1 and CDR2: KGHSH and LQKENI. The CDR3 region has the DNA TGTGCCAGCTCACAAGTAATTGCAGGCGAGCAGTACTTC. The encoded protein is CASSQVIAGEQYF.

The V and J genes are TRBV7-3 and TRBJ2-5; D remains ambiguous. CDR3 length equals 14 residues. Germline V gene sequence: CDR1 SGHTA, CDR2 FQGTGA. Trimming left V 4 bases short and J 5 bases short, with 14 bases between. The DNA of the CDR3 is TGTGCCAGCAGCTACGGTTCTGGAGTGGAGACCCAGTACTTC. It is translated as CASSYGSGVETQYF.

This clone was observed a few times. The chain couples TRBV30 to TRBJ1-5; no clear D gene. The CDR3 contains 14 residues. Germline CDR1 is GTSNPN and CDR2 is SVGIG (reference sequence). V gave up 0 bases and J gave up 6 bases, with 12 bases separating them. Here the CDR3 DNA reads TGTGCCTGGAGTGTAGGCGGGATCGCTCAGCCCCAGCATTTT. This translates into CAWSVGGIAQPQHF.

This clone was seen only once. This CDR3 is also generated by other DNA sequences in the sample. V usage is TRBV7-9 and J usage is TRBJ1-1, with D unclear. The CDR3 extends over 14 amino acids. Germline lookup yields CDR1 SEHNR and CDR2 FQNEAQ (reference sequence). V dropped 0 bases and J dropped 2 bases, with 7 bases sitting between them. The CDR3: CASSLATVNTEAFF. In DNA form, the CDR3 reads TGTGCCAGCAGCTTAGCGACGGTTAACACTGAAGCTTTCTTT. Variable domain in full (rest from reference TRBV7-9 and TRBJ1-1): DTGVSQNPRHKITKRGQNVTFRCDPISEHNRLYWYRQTLGQGPEFLTYFQNEAQLEKSRLLSDRFSAERPKGSFSTLEIQRTEQGDSAMYLCASSLATVNTEAFFGQGTRLTVV.

V usage is TRBV28 and J usage is TRBJ1-2; a possible D gene is TRBD1 (6 bases). This CDR3 region has 13 residues. Trimming took 4 bases from V and 5 from J, leaving 11 bases between them. Germline CDR1 and CDR2: MDHEN and SYDVKM. The CDR3 DNA is TGTGCCAGCAGTTCCGGGACAAAGTATGGCTACACCTTC. This gives the protein CASSSGTKYGYTF.

The chain joins TRBV7-8 to TRBJ2-1; D tentatively fits TRBD1 or TRBD2 (5 bases each). V gave up 4 bases and J gave up 5 bases, with 18 bases separating them. The CDR3 has 16 residues. CDR1 is SGHVS and CDR2 is FQNEAQ in the germline V gene. CDR3 sequence reads: CASSSRDPVLHNEQFF. For the CDR3, the DNA is TGTGCCAGCAGCTCCCGGGACCCCGTGCTCCACAATGAGCAGTTCTTC.

The V gene is TRBV18, the J gene TRBJ1-6; D unclear. V was trimmed by 3 bases and J by 9 bases, leaving 18 bases between them. CDR1 and CDR2 from the germline V gene are KGHSH and LQKENI. The CDR3 length is 16 residues. CDR3 bases: TGTGCCAGCTCACCTCCGGGTGCGGGCTTGAGTTCACCCCTCCACTTT. This sequence encodes CASSPPGAGLSSPLHF. The full variable domain, its missing parts supplied by reference TRBV18 and TRBJ1-6, is NAGVMQNPRHLVRRRGQEARLRCSPMKGHSHVYWYRQLPEEGLKFMVYLQKENIIDESGMPKERFSAEFPKEGPSILRIQQVVRGDSAAYFCASSPPGAGLSSPLHFGNGTRLTVT.

The gene calls are TRBV28 and TRBJ1-5; 8 bases align to TRBD1. In germline, CDR1 is MDHEN, CDR2 SYDVKM. The CDR3 covers 16 residues. Trimming at V came to 6 bases and at J to 7 bases, leaving 14 bases not matched to a gene. The DNA of the CDR3 is TGTGCCAGCAGCATTCCAGGGGGCGGGGGCAGACAGCCCCAGCATTTT. Translated, it gives CASSIPGGGGRQPQHF. The full variable domain, rest sourced from reference TRBV28 and TRBJ1-5, is DVKVTQSSRYLVKRTGEKVFLECVQDMDHENMFWYRQDPGLGLRLIYFSYDVKMKEKGDIPEGYSVSREKKERFSLILESASTNQTSMYLCASSIPGGGGRQPQHFGDGTRLSIL.

The chain employs TRBV9 and TRBJ2-1, with 11 bases matching TRBD2. CDR1 is SGDLS, CDR2 YYNGEE, per germline. The junction had 6 bases not matched to a gene; V was cut back by 0 bases and J by 7 bases. This CDR3 comprises 16 residues. DNA of the CDR3: TGTGCCAGCAGCGTAGATGGGGCTAGCGGGAGGAATGAGCAGTTCTTC. Translation: CASSVDGASGRNEQFF.

V is TRBV7-2 and J is TRBJ2-7; TRBD2 might be the D (7 bases). V shed 3 bases and J shed 3 bases, with 15 bases lying between them. This CDR3 is built from 15 residues. The germline CDR1 and CDR2 sequences are SGHTA and FQGNSA. The CDR3: CASSFDRRGLYEQYF. The DNA of the CDR3 is TGTGCCAGCAGCTTTGACAGGCGGGGGCTCTACGAGCAGTACTTC.

The sample holds one count of this clone. The gene calls are TRBV9 and TRBJ2-1, with 8 bases fitting TRBD1. The CDR3 length is 16 residues. With 1 base clipped from V and 8 bases from J, the junction kept 11 bases outside the gene matches. The germline V gene has CDR1 SGDLS and CDR2 YYNGEE. The CDR3 reads CASSVLQGGGMDEQFF. CDR3 sequence (DNA): TGTGCCAGCAGCGTACTACAGGGGGGAGGAATGGATGAGCAGTTCTTC.

V and J are TRBV7-3 and TRBJ2-6, with D unclear. The length of the CDR3 is 15 residues. Germline values: CDR1 SGHTA, CDR2 FQGTGA. Deletions cut 8 bases from V and 2 bases from J, with 13 bases between. The CDR3 sequence is CASSIKGAGANVLTF. CDR3 sequence (DNA): TGTGCCAGCTCAATTAAAGGTGCTGGGGCCAACGTCCTGACTTTC.

V and J are TRBV7-3 and TRBJ2-6; a possible D gene is TRBD1 (6 bases). The V end was cut by 5 bases, the J end by 4 bases, with 18 bases between. CDR1 is SGHTA and CDR2 is FQGTGA in the germline V gene. The CDR3 spans 17 residues. The CDR3 region is CASSQEEQGSGANVLTF. Here the CDR3 DNA reads TGTGCCAGCAGCCAGGAGGAACAGGGCTCAGGGGCCAACGTCCTGACTTTC.